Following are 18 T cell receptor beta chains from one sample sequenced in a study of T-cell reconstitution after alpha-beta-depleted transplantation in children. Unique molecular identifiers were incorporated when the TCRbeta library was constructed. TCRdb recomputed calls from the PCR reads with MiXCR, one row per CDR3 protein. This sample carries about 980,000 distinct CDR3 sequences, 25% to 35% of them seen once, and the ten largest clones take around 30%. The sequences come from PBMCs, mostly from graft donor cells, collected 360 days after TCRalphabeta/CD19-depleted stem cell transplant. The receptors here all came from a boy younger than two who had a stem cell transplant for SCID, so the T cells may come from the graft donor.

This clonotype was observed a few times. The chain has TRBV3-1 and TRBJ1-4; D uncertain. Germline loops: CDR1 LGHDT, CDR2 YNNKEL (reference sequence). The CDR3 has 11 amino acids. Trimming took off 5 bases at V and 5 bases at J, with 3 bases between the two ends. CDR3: CASSWNEKLFF. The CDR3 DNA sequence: TGTGCCAGCAGCTGGAATGAAAAACTGTTTTTT.

In nucleotides, the CDR3 is TGTGCCAGCAGGTTTGCCGTGGCTAGCGGGGGCACAGATACGCAGTATTTT. It is translated as CASRFAVASGGTDTQYF. This chain uses TRBV28 with TRBJ2-3, with 9 bases fitting TRBD2. The V gene end was trimmed by 6 bases and the J gene end by 1 base; junction bases not matched to a gene: 11. The V gene's germline CDR1 is MDHEN and CDR2 SYDVKM. The CDR3 is made up of 17 amino acids.

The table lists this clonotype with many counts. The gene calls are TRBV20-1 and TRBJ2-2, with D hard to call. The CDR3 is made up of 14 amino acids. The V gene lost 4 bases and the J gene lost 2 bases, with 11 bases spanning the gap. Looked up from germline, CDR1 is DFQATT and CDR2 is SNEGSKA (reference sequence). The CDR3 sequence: CSATHDPNTGELFF. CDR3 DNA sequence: TGCAGTGCTACCCACGACCCAAACACCGGGGAGCTGTTTTTT.

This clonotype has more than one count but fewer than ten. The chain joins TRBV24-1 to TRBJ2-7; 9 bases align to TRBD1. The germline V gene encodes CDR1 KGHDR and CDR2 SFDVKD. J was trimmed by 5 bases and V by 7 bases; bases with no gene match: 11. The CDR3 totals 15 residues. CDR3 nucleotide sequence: TGTGCCACCAGCGGGGCCGGGACAGGGATCAACGAGCAGTACTTC. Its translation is CATSGAGTGINEQYF.

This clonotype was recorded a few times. The CDR3 DNA reads as TGTGCCAGCAGCTTCTCCGCGACAGAAGATACGCAGTATTTT. It yields the protein CASSFSATEDTQYF. The chain is built from TRBV5-4 and TRBJ2-3, with D possibly TRBD1 on 5 matching bases. Trimming removed 2 bases from V and 5 bases from J, with 12 bases in between. This CDR3 contains 14 residues. Germline V gene data show CDR1 as SGHNT and CDR2 as YYREEE (reference sequence).

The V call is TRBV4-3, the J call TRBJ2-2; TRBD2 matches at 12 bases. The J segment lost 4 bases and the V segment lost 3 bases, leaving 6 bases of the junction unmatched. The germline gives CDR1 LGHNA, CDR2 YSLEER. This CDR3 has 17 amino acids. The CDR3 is CASSHFLAGGGTGELFF. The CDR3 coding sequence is TGCGCCAGCAGCCATTTCCTAGCGGGGGGGGGCACCGGGGAGCTGTTTTTT.

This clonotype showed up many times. The CDR3 is CASSYSIYEQYF. In nucleotides, the CDR3 is TGTGCCAGCAGTTACTCGATCTACGAGCAGTACTTC. The genes are TRBV6-6 and TRBJ2-7; D not resolved. Trimming cost V 0 bases and J 3 bases, with 3 bases left between them. CDR1 and CDR2 (germline): MNHNY, SVGAGI (reference sequence). CDR3 size: 12 residues.

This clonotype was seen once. The DNA for the CDR3 is TGTGCCAGCAGTGAAAGTAAGAGGCACACTGAAGCTTTCTTT. This encodes CASSESKRHTEAFF. V is TRBV25-1 and J is TRBJ1-1; D remains ambiguous. The ends were cut back, 2 bases at V and 3 bases at J, with 10 bases in the middle. Germline CDR1 and CDR2: MGHDK and SYGVNS. CDR3 length: 14 residues.

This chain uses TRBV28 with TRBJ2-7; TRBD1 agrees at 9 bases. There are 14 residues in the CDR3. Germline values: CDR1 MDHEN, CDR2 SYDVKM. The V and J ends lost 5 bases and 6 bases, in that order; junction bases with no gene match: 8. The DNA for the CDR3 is TGTGCCAGCAGTAACCGGGACAGGGCTTTCGAGCAGTACTTC. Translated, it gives CASSNRDRAFEQYF.

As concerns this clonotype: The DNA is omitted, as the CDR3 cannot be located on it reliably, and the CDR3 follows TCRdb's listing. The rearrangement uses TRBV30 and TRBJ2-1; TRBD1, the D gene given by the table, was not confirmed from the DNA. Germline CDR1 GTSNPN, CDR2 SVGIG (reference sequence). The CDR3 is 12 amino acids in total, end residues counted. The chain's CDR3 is CAWSVGTGSGFF.

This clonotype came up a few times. In nucleotides, the CDR3 is TGTGCCAGCAGGATAGGCCCGAAGGGGACCCAGTACTTC. It translates to CASRIGPKGTQYF. The J gene is TRBJ2-5, the V gene TRBV25-1; D is unclear. Germline-derived CDR1 and CDR2 are MGHDK and SYGVNS. CDR3 length equals 13 residues. Trimming left V 6 bases short and J 7 bases short, with 15 bases between.

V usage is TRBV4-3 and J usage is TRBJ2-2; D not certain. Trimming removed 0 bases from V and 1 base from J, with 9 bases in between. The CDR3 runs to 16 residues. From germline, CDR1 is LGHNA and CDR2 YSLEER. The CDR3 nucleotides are TGCGCCAGCAGCCAAGACGGACCGAGGAACACCGGGGAGCTGTTTTTT. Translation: CASSQDGPRNTGELFF.

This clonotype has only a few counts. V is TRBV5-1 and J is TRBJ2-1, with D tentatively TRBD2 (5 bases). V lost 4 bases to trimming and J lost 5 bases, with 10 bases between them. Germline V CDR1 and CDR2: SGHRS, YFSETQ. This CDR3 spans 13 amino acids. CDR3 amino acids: CASSGEYDNEQFF. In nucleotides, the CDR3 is TGCGCCAGCAGCGGGGAGTACGACAATGAGCAGTTCTTC.

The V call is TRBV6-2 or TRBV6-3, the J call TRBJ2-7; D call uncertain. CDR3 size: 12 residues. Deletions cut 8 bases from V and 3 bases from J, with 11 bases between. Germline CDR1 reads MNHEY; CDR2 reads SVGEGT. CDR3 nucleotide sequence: TGTGCCAGCGCCAGACGGAACTACGAGCAGTACTTC. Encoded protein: CASARRNYEQYF.

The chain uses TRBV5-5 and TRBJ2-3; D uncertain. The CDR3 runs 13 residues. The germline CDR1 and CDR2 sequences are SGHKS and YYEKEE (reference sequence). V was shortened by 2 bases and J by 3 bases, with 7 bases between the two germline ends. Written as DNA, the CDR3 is TGTGCCAGCAGCTTAAGATGGACAGATACGCAGTATTTT. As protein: CASSLRWTDTQYF.

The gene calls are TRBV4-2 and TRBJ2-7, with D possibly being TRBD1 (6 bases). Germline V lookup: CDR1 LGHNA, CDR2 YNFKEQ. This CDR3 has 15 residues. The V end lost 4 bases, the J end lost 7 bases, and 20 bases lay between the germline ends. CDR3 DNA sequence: TGTGCCAGCAGCCCAACCCGACAGGACCTCGGAGAGCAGTACTTC. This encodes CASSPTRQDLGEQYF.

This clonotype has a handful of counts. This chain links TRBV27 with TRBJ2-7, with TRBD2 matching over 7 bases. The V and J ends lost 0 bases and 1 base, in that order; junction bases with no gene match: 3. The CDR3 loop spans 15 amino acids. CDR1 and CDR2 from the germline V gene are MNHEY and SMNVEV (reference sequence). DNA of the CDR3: TGTGCCAGCAGTTTATCGTGGGGGGGGTCCTACGAGCAGTACTTC. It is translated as CASSLSWGGSYEQYF.

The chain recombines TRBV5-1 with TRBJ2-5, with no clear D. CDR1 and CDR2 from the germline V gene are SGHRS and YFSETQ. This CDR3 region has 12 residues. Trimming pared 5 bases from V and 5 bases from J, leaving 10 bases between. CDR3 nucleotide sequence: TGCGCCAGCAGACCAGGAGAGGAGACCCAGTACTTC. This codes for CASRPGEETQYF.